This is a list of T cell receptor beta chains from one sample in a study of blood T cell repertoires in COVID-19. This table comes from immunoSEQ multiplex PCR, and its TCRdb copy is limited to in-frame clones, with some not included. This table has about 160,000 clones, around four fifths appearing once. Sequenced: peripheral blood. These receptors all come from a woman at least 80 years old with acute or convalescent COVID-19. CDR3s include the opening cysteine and the closing phenylalanine or tryptophan. A D gene is named only where the DNA matches it firmly. Not every row has a clone size; where given, it reads once, few, many or a size class.

J gene: TRBJ1-2
D gene: TRBD1
clone size: NA
V gene: TRBV7-8
CDR3 protein: CASSLVGTGIGSDGYTF
CDR3 DNA: TGTGCCAGCAGCTTAGTTGGGACAGGCATCGGATCGGATGGCTACACCTTC

J gene: TRBJ2-5
D gene: TRBD2
clone size: NA
V gene: TRBV11-3
CDR3 protein: CASSPGTSGGSVETQYF
CDR3 DNA: TGTGCCAGCAGCCCGGGGACTAGCGGGGGGAGTGTAGAGACCCAGTACTTC

J gene: TRBJ1-2
D gene: TRBD1
clone size: NA
V gene: TRBV11-2
CDR3 protein: CASSPGGVPQSHTYGYTF
CDR3 DNA: TGTGCCAGCAGTCCAGGGGGTGTGCCTCAGAGCCATACTTATGGCTACACCTTC

J gene: TRBJ2-7
D gene: NA
clone size: NA
V gene: TRBV15
CDR3 protein: CATSRELFYEQYF
CDR3 DNA: TGTGCCACCAGCAGAGAACTATTCTACGAGCAGTACTTC

J gene: TRBJ2-7
D gene: NA
clone size: NA
V gene: TRBV2
CDR3 protein: CASSRQYEQYF
CDR3 DNA: TGTGCCAGCAGTCGACAGTACGAGCAGTACTTC

J gene: TRBJ2-5
D gene: TRBD2
clone size: many
V gene: TRBV27
CDR3 protein: CASTSGRGETQYF
CDR3 DNA: TGTGCCAGCACGAGCGGGAGGGGCGAGACCCAGTACTTC

J gene: TRBJ2-4
D gene: NA
clone size: NA
V gene: TRBV21-1
CDR3 protein: CASSKAGGRDVAKNIQYF
CDR3 DNA: TGTGCCAGCAGCAAAGCGGGAGGGCGGGATGTAGCCAAAAACATTCAGTACTTC

J gene: TRBJ2-3
D gene: NA
clone size: NA
V gene: TRBV5-6
CDR3 protein: CASSLRPSGTDTQYF
CDR3 DNA: TGTGCCAGCAGCTTGCGGCCCTCGGGAACAGATACGCAGTATTTT

J gene: TRBJ1-5
D gene: NA
clone size: NA
V gene: TRBV19
CDR3 protein: CASSPDGRVGNQPQHF
CDR3 DNA: TGTGCCAGTAGTCCAGACGGGCGGGTCGGTAATCAGCCCCAGCATTTT

J gene: TRBJ1-2
D gene: NA
clone size: NA
V gene: TRBV12-3/TRBV12-4
CDR3 protein: CASSPLDTGGYTF
CDR3 DNA: TGTGCCAGCAGCCCACTGGATACGGGTGGCTACACCTTC

J gene: TRBJ2-1
D gene: TRBD2
clone size: NA
V gene: TRBV29-1
CDR3 protein: CSVGLAGGLREQFF
CDR3 DNA: TGCAGCGTTGGCCTAGCGGGGGGCCTAAGGGAGCAGTTCTTC

J gene: TRBJ2-7
D gene: NA
clone size: NA
V gene: TRBV11-1
CDR3 protein: CASSDSGHFYEQYF
CDR3 DNA: TGTGCCAGCAGCGACTCGGGACATTTCTACGAGCAGTACTTC

J gene: TRBJ2-4
D gene: NA
clone size: once
V gene: TRBV20-1
CDR3 protein: CSASLSVAKNIQYF
CDR3 DNA: TGCAGTGCTAGTTTATCGGTAGCCAAAAACATTCAGTACTTC

J gene: TRBJ2-3
D gene: NA
clone size: NA
V gene: TRBV4-1
CDR3 protein: CASSFQLAETDTQYF
CDR3 DNA: TGCGCCAGCAGCTTCCAACTAGCAGAAACAGATACGCAGTATTTT

J gene: TRBJ1-2
D gene: TRBD1
clone size: NA
V gene: TRBV7-2
CDR3 protein: CASSLVTGTGYTF
CDR3 DNA: TGTGCCAGCAGCTTAGTGACAGGGACTGGCTACACCTTC

J gene: TRBJ2-5
D gene: NA
clone size: NA
V gene: TRBV4-1
CDR3 protein: CASRLNPTGKETQYF
CDR3 DNA: TGCGCCAGCAGACTGAACCCTACAGGGAAAGAGACCCAGTACTTC

J gene: TRBJ2-5
D gene: TRBD2
clone size: once
V gene: TRBV9
CDR3 protein: CASSPATSRETQYF
CDR3 DNA: TGTGCCAGCAGCCCGGCGACTAGCAGGGAGACCCAGTACTTC

J gene: TRBJ1-1
D gene: TRBD1
clone size: NA
V gene: TRBV7-9
CDR3 protein: CASSLKGAMNTEAFF
CDR3 DNA: TGTGCCAGCAGCTTAAAGGGGGCGATGAACACTGAAGCTTTCTTT

J gene: TRBJ2-6
D gene: TRBD2
clone size: NA
V gene: TRBV6-6
CDR3 protein: CASSTGKLAGAESGANVLTF
CDR3 DNA: TGTGCCAGCAGCACGGGTAAACTAGCGGGGGCTGAGTCTGGGGCCAACGTCCTGACTTTC

J gene: TRBJ2-3
D gene: NA
clone size: NA
V gene: TRBV6-2/TRBV6-3
CDR3 protein: CASSGAAVSDTQYF
CDR3 DNA: TGTGCCAGCAGTGGGGCCGCGGTTTCGGATACGCAGTATTTT

J gene: TRBJ2-1
D gene: NA
clone size: NA
V gene: TRBV10-3
CDR3 protein: CAIGASNEQFF
CDR3 DNA: TGTGCCATCGGGGCTAGCAATGAGCAGTTCTTC

J gene: TRBJ2-7
D gene: NA
clone size: NA
V gene: TRBV27
CDR3 protein: CASSLGHLYEQYF
CDR3 DNA: TGTGCCAGCAGTTTAGGACACCTCTACGAGCAGTACTTC